The clone carrying this T cell receptor (beta chain) was detected a few times. Authors' methods: Researchers report that nucleated cell counts were estimated from reference gene primer amplification. Assay: immunoSEQ multiplex PCR; the TCRdb copy retains only in-frame clones and omits some. For V, J and clone size, that table is used; D and trimming come from the DNA. The sample gives 150,000 to 200,000 clones, about 85% of which show up once; under 25% is in the top ten. This sample stems from a study of blood T cell repertoires in COVID-19. Study-level background: PBMCs, B-cell-depleted T cells, or T cells were the source of the cDNA or gDNA that made up the material.

CDR1 is KGHSH, CDR2 LQKENI, per germline. With 2 bases removed from V and 3 bases from J, the gap between germline ends came to 14 bases. The CDR3 totals 15 residues. The receptor was derived from a man aged 55 to 69 with active or convalescent COVID-19. Sequencing used peripheral blood. V is TRBV18 and J is TRBJ2-7; D is perhaps TRBD2 (7 bases). Here the CDR3 DNA reads TGTGCCAGCTCACCATTAAGGGGGGGTGGCTACGAGCAGTACTTC. Translation: CASSPLRGGGYEQYF. The entire variable domain, with the rest obtained from reference TRBV18 and TRBJ2-7, is as follows: NAGVMQNPRHLVRRRGQEARLRCSPMKGHSHVYWYRQLPEEGLKFMVYLQKENIIDESGMPKERFSAEFPKEGPSILRIQQVVRGDSAAYFCASSPLRGGGYEQYFGPGTRLTVT.